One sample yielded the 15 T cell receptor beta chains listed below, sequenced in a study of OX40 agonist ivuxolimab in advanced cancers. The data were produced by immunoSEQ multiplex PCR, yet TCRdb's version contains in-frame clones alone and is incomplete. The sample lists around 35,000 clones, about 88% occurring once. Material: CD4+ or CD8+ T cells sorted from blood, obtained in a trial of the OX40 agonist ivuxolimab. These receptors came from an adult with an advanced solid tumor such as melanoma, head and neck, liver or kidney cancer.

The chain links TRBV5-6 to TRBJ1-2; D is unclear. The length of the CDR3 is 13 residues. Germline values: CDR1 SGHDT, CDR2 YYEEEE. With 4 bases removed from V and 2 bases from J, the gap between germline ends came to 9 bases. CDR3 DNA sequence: TGTGCCAGCAGCCCTGGTCAGAACTATGGCTACACCTTC. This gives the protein CASSPGQNYGYTF. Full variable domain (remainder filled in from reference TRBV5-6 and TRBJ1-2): DAGVTQSPTHLIKTRGQQVTLRCSPKSGHDTVSWYQQALGQGPQFIFQYYEEEERQRGNFPDRFSGHQFPNYSSELNVNALLLGDSALYLCASSPGQNYGYTFGSGTRLTVV.

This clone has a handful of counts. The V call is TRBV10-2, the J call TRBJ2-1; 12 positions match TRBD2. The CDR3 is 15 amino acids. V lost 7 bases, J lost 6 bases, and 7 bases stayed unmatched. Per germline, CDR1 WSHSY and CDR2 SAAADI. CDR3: CASIPSGGASNEQFF. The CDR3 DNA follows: TGCGCCAGCATCCCTAGCGGGGGGGCCTCCAATGAGCAGTTCTTC.

As DNA, the CDR3 is TGTGCCTGGAGTTTAGGACAGGGATACTCCATCAATTCACCCCTCCACTTT. Protein: CAWSLGQGYSINSPLHF. The J gene is TRBJ1-6, the V gene TRBV30; 8 bases agree with TRBD1. The CDR3 spans 17 residues. Germline lookup yields CDR1 GTSNPN and CDR2 SVGIG (reference sequence). The V gene end was trimmed by 2 bases and the J gene end by 7 bases; junction bases not matched to a gene: 13.

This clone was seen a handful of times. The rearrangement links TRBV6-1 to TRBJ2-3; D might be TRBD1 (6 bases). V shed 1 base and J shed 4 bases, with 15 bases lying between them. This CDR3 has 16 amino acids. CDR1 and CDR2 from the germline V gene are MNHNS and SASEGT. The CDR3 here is CASSEGEGGGADTQYF. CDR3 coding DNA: TGTGCCAGCAGTGAAGGTGAAGGGGGTGGGGCAGATACGCAGTATTTT.

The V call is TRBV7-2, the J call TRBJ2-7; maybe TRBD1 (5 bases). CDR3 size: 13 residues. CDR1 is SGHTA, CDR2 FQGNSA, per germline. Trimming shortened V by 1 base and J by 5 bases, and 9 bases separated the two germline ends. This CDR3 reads CASSLVKGDEQYF. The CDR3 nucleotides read TGTGCCAGCAGCTTAGTAAAAGGGGACGAGCAGTACTTC.

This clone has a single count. The CDR3 DNA follows: TGTGCCAGCAGTTACTCGAAGGGCAATCAGCCCCAGCATTTT. Amino acid sequence: CASSYSKGNQPQHF. This chain connects TRBV6-6 to TRBJ1-5; no clear D gene. This CDR3 region has 14 residues. Germline values: CDR1 MNHNY, CDR2 SVGAGI (reference sequence). The V gene lost 0 bases and the J gene lost 2 bases, with 5 bases spanning the gap.

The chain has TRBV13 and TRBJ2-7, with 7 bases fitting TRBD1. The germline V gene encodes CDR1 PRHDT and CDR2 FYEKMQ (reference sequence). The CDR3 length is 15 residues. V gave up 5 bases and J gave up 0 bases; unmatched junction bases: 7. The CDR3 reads CASSAQGQSSYEQYF. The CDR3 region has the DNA TGTGCCAGCAGCGCCCAGGGACAGAGCTCCTACGAGCAGTACTTC.

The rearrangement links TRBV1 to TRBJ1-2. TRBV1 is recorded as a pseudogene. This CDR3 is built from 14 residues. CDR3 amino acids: CASSQDTGGDGYTF. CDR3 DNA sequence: TGCGCCAGCAGCCAAGATACCGGGGGAGATGGCTACACCTTC.

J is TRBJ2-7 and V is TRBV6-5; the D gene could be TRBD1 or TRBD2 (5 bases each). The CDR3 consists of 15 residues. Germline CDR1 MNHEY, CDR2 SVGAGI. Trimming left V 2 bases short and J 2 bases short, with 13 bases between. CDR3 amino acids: CASSYGTAGTYEQYF. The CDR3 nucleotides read TGTGCCAGCAGTTACGGGACGGCTGGTACCTACGAGCAGTACTTC.

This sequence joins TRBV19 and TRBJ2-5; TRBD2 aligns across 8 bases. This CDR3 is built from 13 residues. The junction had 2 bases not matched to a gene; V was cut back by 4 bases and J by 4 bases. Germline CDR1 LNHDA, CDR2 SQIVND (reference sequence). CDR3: CASSNRGGETQYF. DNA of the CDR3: TGTGCCAGTAGTAACCGGGGGGGAGAGACCCAGTACTTC. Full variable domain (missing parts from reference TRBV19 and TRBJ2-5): DGGITQSPKYLFRKEGQNVTLSCEQNLNHDAMYWYRQDPGQGLRLIYYSQIVNDFQKGDIAEGYSVSREKKESFPLTVTSAQKNPTAFYLCASSNRGGETQYFGPGTRLLVL.

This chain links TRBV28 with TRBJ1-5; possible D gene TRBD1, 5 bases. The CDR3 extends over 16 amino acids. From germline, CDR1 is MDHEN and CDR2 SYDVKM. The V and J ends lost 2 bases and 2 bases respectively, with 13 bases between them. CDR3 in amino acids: CASSLERGRGNQPQHF. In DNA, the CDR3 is TGTGCCAGCAGTTTAGAGAGGGGCCGCGGCAATCAGCCCCAGCATTTT.

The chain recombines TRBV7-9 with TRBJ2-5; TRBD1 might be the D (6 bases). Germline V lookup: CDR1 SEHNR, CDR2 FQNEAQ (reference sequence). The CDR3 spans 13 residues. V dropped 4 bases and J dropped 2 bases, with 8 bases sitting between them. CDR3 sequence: CASSSTGQETQYF. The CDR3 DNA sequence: TGTGCCAGCAGCTCGACAGGTCAAGAGACCCAGTACTTC.

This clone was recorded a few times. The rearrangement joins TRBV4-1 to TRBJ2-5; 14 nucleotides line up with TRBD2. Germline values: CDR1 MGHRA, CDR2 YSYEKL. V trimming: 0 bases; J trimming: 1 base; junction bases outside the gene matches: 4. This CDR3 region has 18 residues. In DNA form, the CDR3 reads TGCGCCAGCAGCCAAGACCTTGGGACTAGCGGGAGCCAAGAGACCCAGTACTTC. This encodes CASSQDLGTSGSQETQYF.

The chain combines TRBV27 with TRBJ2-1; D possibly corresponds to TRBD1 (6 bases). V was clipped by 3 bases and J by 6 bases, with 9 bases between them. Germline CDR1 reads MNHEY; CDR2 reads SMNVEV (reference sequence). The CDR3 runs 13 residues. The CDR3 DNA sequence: TGTGCCAGCAGTTTGGGGGCGGGCAATGAGCAGTTCTTC. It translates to CASSLGAGNEQFF.

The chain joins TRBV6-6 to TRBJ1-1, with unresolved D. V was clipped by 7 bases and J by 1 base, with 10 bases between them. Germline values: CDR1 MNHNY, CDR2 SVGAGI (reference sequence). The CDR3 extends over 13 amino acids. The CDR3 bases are TGTGCCAGCAATGCGGCCGAGAACACTGAAGCTTTCTTT. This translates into CASNAAENTEAFF.